A single sample is the source of the 9 T cell receptor beta chains below, sequenced in a study of cytomegalovirus exposure and HLA in healthy donors. Vbeta (60) and Jbeta (13) primers were used in the PCR. Sequencing used immunoSEQ multiplex PCR; TCRdb keeps in-frame clones, though not all of them. Of over 150,000 clones detected, roughly 70% appear once; the ten largest clones hold around 2.8%. The sample consisted of PBMCs. The origin of the receptors is a woman in her thirties or forties in good health and CMV-seropositive.

The rearrangement links TRBV18 to TRBJ2-7; 11 bases fit TRBD2. CDR1 is KGHSH and CDR2 is LQKENI in the germline V gene. Unmatched junction bases numbered 6, after V lost 6 bases and J lost 2 bases. This CDR3 has 15 residues. For the CDR3, the DNA is TGTGCCAGCTCGGCAACTAGCGGGGGAGCCTACGAGCAGTACTTC. The encoded protein is CASSATSGGAYEQYF. Full variable domain (missing parts from reference TRBV18 and TRBJ2-7): NAGVMQNPRHLVRRRGQEARLRCSPMKGHSHVYWYRQLPEEGLKFMVYLQKENIIDESGMPKERFSAEFPKEGPSILRIQQVVRGDSAAYFCASSATSGGAYEQYFGPGTRLTVT.

About this clone: The same CDR3 also results from other DNA sequences found in this sample. The CDR3 spells CASSSGQGFATNEKLFF. For the CDR3, the DNA is TGTGCCAGCAGCTCCGGACAGGGCTTTGCAACTAATGAAAAACTGTTTTTT. The chain is built from TRBV7-9 and TRBJ1-4; 8 nucleotides line up with TRBD1. The germline gives CDR1 SEHNR, CDR2 FQNEAQ (reference sequence). The CDR3 spans 17 residues. V dropped 4 bases and J dropped 0; count of bases not matched to a gene: 7.

The chain links TRBV9 to TRBJ2-3; D gene unclear. This CDR3 spans 14 amino acids. The V end lost 0 bases, the J end lost 2 bases, and 7 bases lay between the germline ends. Germline V CDR1 and CDR2: SGDLS, YYNGEE. The chain's CDR3 is CASSVGLSTDTQYF. Written as DNA, the CDR3 is TGTGCCAGCAGCGTAGGTCTGTCCACAGATACGCAGTATTTT.

This clone was counted between two and nine times. The rearrangement links TRBV5-1 to TRBJ2-1; D uncertain. Germline CDR1 SGHRS, CDR2 YFSETQ. The CDR3 spans 15 residues. Between the trimmed V and J ends, which lost 0 bases and 0 bases, there was a span of 7 bases. The CDR3 bases are TGCGCCAGCAGCTTGGGCGCTTCCTCCTACAATGAGCAGTTCTTC. Amino acid sequence: CASSLGASSYNEQFF.

The rearrangement links TRBV7-6 to TRBJ2-7; D unresolved. The V gene's germline CDR1 is SGHVS and CDR2 FNYEAQ. This CDR3 comprises 15 residues. Trimming removed 5 bases at V and 4 bases at J, with 18 bases between. The chain's CDR3 is CASSITRERSYEQYF. In DNA, the CDR3 is TGTGCCAGCAGCATCACAAGAGAACGGAGTTACGAGCAGTACTTC.

This clone appeared a few times. The rearrangement links TRBV28 to TRBJ1-1; D is ambiguous. The CDR3 sequence is 15 residues long. CDR1 and CDR2 (germline): MDHEN, SYDVKM. With 3 bases removed from V and 1 base from J, the gap between germline ends came to 12 bases. CDR3 sequence: CASSFPHGANTEAFF. The CDR3 DNA reads as TGTGCCAGCAGTTTCCCCCATGGAGCGAACACTGAAGCTTTCTTT.

V usage is TRBV5-1 and J usage is TRBJ1-6, with unresolved D. The CDR3 length is 15 residues. Germline V CDR1 and CDR2: SGHRS, YFSETQ. The V and J ends lost 0 bases and 3 bases respectively, with 7 bases between them. The CDR3 sequence is CASSLVGSYNSPLHF. The CDR3 DNA reads TGCGCCAGCAGCTTGGTGGGCAGCTATAATTCACCCCTCCACTTT.

The rearrangement uses TRBV6-5 and TRBJ2-5; no firm D call. Trimming shortened V by 0 bases and J by 5 bases, and 13 bases separated the two germline ends. Germline-derived CDR1 and CDR2 are MNHEY and SVGAGI. The CDR3 sequence is 15 residues long. CDR3 DNA: TGTGCCAGCAGTTACTCCGCAGGCCTTGGGGAGACCCAGTACTTC. It is translated as CASSYSAGLGETQYF.

Regarding this clone: A read error may account for a junction end that differs from germline. The chain recombines TRBV5-6 with TRBJ1-2; 8 bases map to TRBD1. The CDR3 loop spans 14 amino acids. CDR1 SGHDT and CDR2 YYEEEE come from the germline V gene. The CDR3 loop reads CASSLVRGAGGYPF. For the CDR3, the DNA is TGTGCCAGCAGCTTGGTCCGGGGGGCAGGGGGCTACCCCTTC. Full variable domain (missing parts from reference TRBV5-6 and TRBJ1-2): DAGVTQSPTHLIKTRGQQVTLRCSPKSGHDTVSWYQQALGQGPQFIFQYYEEEERQRGNFPDRFSGHQFPNYSSELNVNALLLGDSALYLCASSLVRGAGGYPFGSGTRLTVV.